Following are 9 T cell receptor beta chains from one sample sequenced in a study of blood T cell repertoires in COVID-19. Some clones are missing from TCRdb's copy, which holds only in-frame ones; the method was immunoSEQ multiplex PCR. The sample consists of 250,000 to 300,000 clones, over 80% of them appearing once. The sequenced material came from peripheral blood. All receptors derive from a woman between 65 and 79 years old with COVID-19, enrolled during active disease.

The rearrangement links TRBV19 to TRBJ1-1; tentative D call: TRBD1 (5 bases). Germline V gene lookup returns CDR1 LNHDA and CDR2 SQIVND (reference sequence). V was cut by 6 bases and J by 2 bases, with 13 bases left in between. The CDR3 runs to 14 residues. CDR3 amino acids: CASRAGSLNTEAFF. CDR3 DNA: TGTGCCAGTAGAGCAGGGTCTTTAAACACTGAAGCTTTCTTT.

This clone was picked up a small number of times. At one end the junction does not follow the germline gene, possibly because of a read error. The chain carries TRBV11-2 and TRBJ1-1; D gene ambiguous. There are 14 residues in the CDR3. Per germline, CDR1 SGHAT and CDR2 FQNNGV. The CDR3 is CASSVERVRTEAFF. The CDR3 region has the DNA TGTGCCAGCAGCGTAGAGAGGGTACGGACTGAAGCTTTCTTT.

CDR3 in DNA: TGTGCCAGCAGCCAAACTAGCGGGCTGGACAATGAGCAGTTCTTC. Its translation: CASSQTSGLDNEQFF. The chain recombines TRBV3-1 (or the pseudogene TRBV3-2) with TRBJ2-1; 9 nucleotides align to TRBD2. The CDR3 is 15 amino acids. Trimming at V came to 2 bases and at J to 5 bases, leaving 4 bases not matched to a gene. In germline, CDR1 is LGHDT, CDR2 YNNKEL (reference sequence).

This rearrangement joins TRBV3-1 (or the pseudogene TRBV3-2) to TRBJ1-3, with D possibly TRBD1 on 6 matching bases. Trimming removed 1 base from V and 4 bases from J, with 8 bases in between. CDR1 LGHDT and CDR2 YNNKEL come from the germline V gene (reference sequence). The CDR3 runs 14 residues. The CDR3 sequence is CASSQVRGGNTIYF. CDR3 DNA: TGTGCCAGCAGCCAAGTCAGGGGAGGAAACACCATATATTTT.

This clone has a single count. The gene calls are TRBV20-1 and TRBJ2-7, with 7 bases lining up with TRBD1. The J segment lost 0 bases and the V segment lost 3 bases, leaving 8 bases of the junction unmatched. Germline V CDR1 and CDR2: DFQATT, SNEGSKA (reference sequence). The CDR3 is made up of 15 amino acids. CDR3 region: CSASSGTAYSYEQYF. The CDR3 DNA is TGCAGTGCTAGTTCCGGGACAGCTTACTCCTACGAGCAGTACTTC.

CDR3 nucleotides: TGTGCCAGCAGTCCAACAGGGTATAATTCACCCCTCCACTTT. It codes for CASSPTGYNSPLHF. This sequence joins TRBV28 and TRBJ1-6; possible D gene TRBD1, 6 bases. This CDR3 comprises 14 residues. The V end lost 5 bases, the J end lost 4 bases, and 9 bases lay between the germline ends. The germline gives CDR1 MDHEN, CDR2 SYDVKM.

V usage is TRBV15 and J usage is TRBJ2-3, with a weak D call TRBD1 (5 bases). The CDR3 covers 16 residues. The V end was cut by 0 bases, the J end by 1 base, with 11 bases between. Germline-derived CDR1 and CDR2 are LNHNV and YYDKDF (reference sequence). This CDR3 reads CATSRDLQGGTDTQYF. CDR3 in DNA: TGTGCCACCAGCAGAGATTTGCAGGGTGGCACAGATACGCAGTATTTT.

This chain links TRBV5-1 with TRBJ2-1; 16 nucleotides line up with TRBD2. V was clipped by 4 bases and J by 5 bases; unmatched bases: 0. Germline-derived CDR1 and CDR2 are SGHRS and YFSETQ. The CDR3 totals 15 residues. CDR3 sequence: CASSGTSGGDNEQFF. The CDR3 DNA is TGCGCCAGCAGCGGGACTAGCGGGGGGGACAATGAGCAGTTCTTC. Based on the CDR3 plus reference TRBV5-1 and TRBJ2-1, the full variable domain is KAGVTQTPRYLIKTRGQQVTLSCSPISGHRSVSWYQQTPGQGLQFLFEYFSETQRNKGNFPGRFSGRQFSNSRSEMNVSTLELGDSALYLCASSGTSGGDNEQFFGPGTRLTVL.

V usage is TRBV6-6 and J usage is TRBJ1-2, with a weak D call TRBD1 (6 bases). The V and J ends lost 7 bases and 7 bases respectively, with 19 bases between them. The germline CDR1 and CDR2 sequences are MNHNY and SVGAGI (reference sequence). The CDR3 length is 14 residues. The CDR3 sequence is CASNKQGLEFGYTF. The CDR3 bases are TGTGCCAGCAACAAACAGGGCCTTGAGTTTGGCTACACCTTC.